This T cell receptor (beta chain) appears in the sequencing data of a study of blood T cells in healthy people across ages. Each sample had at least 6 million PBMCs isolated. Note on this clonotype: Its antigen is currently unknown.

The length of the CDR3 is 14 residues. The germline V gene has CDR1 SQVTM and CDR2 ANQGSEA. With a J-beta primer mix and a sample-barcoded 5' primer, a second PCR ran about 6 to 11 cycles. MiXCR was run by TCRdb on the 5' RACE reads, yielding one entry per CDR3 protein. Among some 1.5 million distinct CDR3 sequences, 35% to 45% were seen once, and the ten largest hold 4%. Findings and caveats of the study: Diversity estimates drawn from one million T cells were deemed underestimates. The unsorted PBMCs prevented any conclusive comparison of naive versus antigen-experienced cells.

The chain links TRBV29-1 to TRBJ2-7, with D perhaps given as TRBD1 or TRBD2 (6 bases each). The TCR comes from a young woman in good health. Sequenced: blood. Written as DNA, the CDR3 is TGCAACGTGAGGGGGGTCGACTACTCCTACGAGCAGTACTTC. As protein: CNVRGVDYSYEQYF.